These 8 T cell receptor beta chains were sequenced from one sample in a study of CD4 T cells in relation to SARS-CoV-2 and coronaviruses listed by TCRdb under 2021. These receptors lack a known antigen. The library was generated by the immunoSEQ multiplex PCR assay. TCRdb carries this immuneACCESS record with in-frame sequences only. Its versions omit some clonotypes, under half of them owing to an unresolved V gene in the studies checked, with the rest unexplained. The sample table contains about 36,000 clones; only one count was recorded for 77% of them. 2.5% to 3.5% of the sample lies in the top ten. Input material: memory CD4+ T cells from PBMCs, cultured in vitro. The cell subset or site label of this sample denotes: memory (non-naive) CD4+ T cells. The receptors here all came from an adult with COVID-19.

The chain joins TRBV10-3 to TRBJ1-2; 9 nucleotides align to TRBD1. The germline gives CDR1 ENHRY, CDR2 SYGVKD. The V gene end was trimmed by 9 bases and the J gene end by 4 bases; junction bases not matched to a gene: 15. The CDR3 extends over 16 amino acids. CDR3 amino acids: CAIRELNRGRAYGYTF. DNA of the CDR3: TGTGCCATACGGGAACTGAACAGGGGGCGCGCCTATGGCTACACCTTC.

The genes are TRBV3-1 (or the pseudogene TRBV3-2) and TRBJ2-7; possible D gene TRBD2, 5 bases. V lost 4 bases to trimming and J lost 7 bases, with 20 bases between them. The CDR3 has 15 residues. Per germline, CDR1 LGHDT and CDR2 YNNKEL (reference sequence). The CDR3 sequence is CASSRNEGPVGEQYF. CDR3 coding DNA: TGTGCCAGCAGCCGAAACGAGGGTCCTGTGGGTGAGCAGTACTTC.

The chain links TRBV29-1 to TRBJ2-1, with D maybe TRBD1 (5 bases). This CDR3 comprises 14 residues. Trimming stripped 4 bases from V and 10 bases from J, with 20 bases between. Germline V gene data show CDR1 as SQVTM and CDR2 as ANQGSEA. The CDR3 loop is CSVGPRLTRGEQFF. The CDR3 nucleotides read TGCAGCGTTGGTCCCCGACTTACAAGGGGCGAGCAGTTCTTC.

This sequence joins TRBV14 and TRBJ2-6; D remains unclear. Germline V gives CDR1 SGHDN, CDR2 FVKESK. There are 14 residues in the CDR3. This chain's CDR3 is CASSRSSGANVLTF. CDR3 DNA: TGTGCTTCCTCCAGGAGCTCTGGGGCCAACGTCCTGACTTTC.

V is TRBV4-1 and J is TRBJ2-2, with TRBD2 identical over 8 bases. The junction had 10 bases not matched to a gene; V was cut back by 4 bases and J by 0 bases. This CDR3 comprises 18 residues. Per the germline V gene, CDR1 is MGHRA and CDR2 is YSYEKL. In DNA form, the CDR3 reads TGCGCCAGCAGCCCTCGACGGGGACTAGGGACGAACACCGGGGAGCTGTTTTTT. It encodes CASSPRRGLGTNTGELFF.

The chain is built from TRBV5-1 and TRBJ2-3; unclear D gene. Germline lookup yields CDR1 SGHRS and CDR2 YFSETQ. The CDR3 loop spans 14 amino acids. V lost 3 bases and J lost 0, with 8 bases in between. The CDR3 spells CASSSPDSTDTQYF. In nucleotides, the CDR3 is TGCGCCAGCAGCTCACCAGACAGCACAGATACGCAGTATTTT.

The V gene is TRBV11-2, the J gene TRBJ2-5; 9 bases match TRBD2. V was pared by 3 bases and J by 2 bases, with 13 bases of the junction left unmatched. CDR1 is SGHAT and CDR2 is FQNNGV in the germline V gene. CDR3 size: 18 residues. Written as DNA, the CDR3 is TGTGCCAGCAGCTTGTTCCAGGGTGCTAGCGGGGAACAAGAGACCCAGTACTTC. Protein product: CASSLFQGASGEQETQYF.

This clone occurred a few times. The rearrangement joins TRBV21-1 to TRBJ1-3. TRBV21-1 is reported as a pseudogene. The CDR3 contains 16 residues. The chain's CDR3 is CASSKTGHPDGNTIYF. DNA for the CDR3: TGTGCCAGCAGCAAAACGGGTCATCCCGACGGAAACACCATATATTTT.